Described below is a single TCR beta chain sequence and its context. Trimming removed 1 base from V and 5 bases from J; junction bases left unmatched: 10. CDR3 length: 16 residues. Germline V CDR1 and CDR2: SGHRS, YFSETQ. Authors' processing steps: Estimated nucleated cell counts came from reference gene primer amplification. Using immunoSEQ multiplex PCR, the repertoire was profiled, and TCRdb retains in-frame clones only, with some absent. For V, J and clone size, that table is used; D and trimming come from the DNA. The table includes approximately 21,000 clones, around 90% detected once. This entry is derived from a study of blood T cell repertoires in COVID-19. Study background: The samples span acute and convalescent COVID-19 from the United States, Italy and Spain. T cells, B-cell-depleted T cells, or PBMCs provided the cDNA or gDNA that served as material.

This receptor was obtained from a human donor in a cohort sampled during active COVID-19. The specimen sequenced was peripheral blood. The rearrangement uses TRBV5-1 and TRBJ1-1, with 8 bases aligning to TRBD1. In DNA, the CDR3 is TGCGCCAGCAGCTTGCAACCTGGACAGGGTCAAACTGAAGCTTTCTTT. Encoded protein: CASSLQPGQGQTEAFF.